These 14 T cell receptor beta chains came from one sample sequenced in a study of early T cells in non-severe SARS-CoV-2 infection. TCRdb independently ran MiXCR on the 5' RACE reads; one entry per CDR3 protein. Of over 30,000 distinct CDR3 sequences in the sample, more than 4.5% were seen once. Sequenced material: whole blood, taken at baseline. The receptors here all came from an adult who was a healthcare worker with PCR-confirmed SARS-CoV-2 infection or an uninfected control (not recorded which).

The chain is built from TRBV12-3 or TRBV12-4 and TRBJ2-2; TRBD2 might be the D (6 bases). CDR3 length: 15 residues. The V gene lost 4 bases and the J gene lost 1 base, with 10 bases spanning the gap. The CDR3 loop reads CASSSGTVNTGELFF. The CDR3 DNA reads as TGTGCCAGCAGTTCCGGGACTGTGAACACCGGGGAGCTGTTTTTT.

This clonotype was detected ten times or more. The chain links TRBV27 to TRBJ2-3, with 7 bases lining up with TRBD1. The CDR3 contains 16 residues. Germline assignment: CDR1 MNHEY and CDR2 SMNVEV (reference sequence). V was pared by 7 bases and J by 4 bases, with 14 bases of the junction left unmatched. In DNA, the CDR3 is TGTGCCAGCACTTCCTCGACAGGGAGCCCCGCAGATACGCAGTATTTT. Its protein product is CASTSSTGSPADTQYF.

This clonotype has a handful of counts. The V call is TRBV5-6, the J call TRBJ1-2; perhaps TRBD1 as D (5 bases). The CDR3 consists of 13 residues. Trimming removed 4 bases from V and 8 bases from J, with 15 bases in between. Germline CDR1 and CDR2: SGHDT and YYEEEE. CDR3 in amino acids: CASSLSGTSGYTF. Written as DNA, the CDR3 is TGTGCCAGCAGCCTCTCCGGGACGTCCGGCTACACCTTC.

This clonotype was picked up many times. An end of the junction does not agree with germline; a read error may underlie this. This CDR3 reads CASSPAHYREHF. Here the CDR3 DNA reads TGTGCCAGCAGCCCAGCACATTACCGGGAGCATTTC. The chain links TRBV7-9 to TRBJ1-2; D gene uncertain. This CDR3 contains 12 residues. CDR1 and CDR2 from the germline V gene are SEHNR and FQNEAQ (reference sequence).

This clonotype was recorded many times. CDR3 amino acids: CASSQDIGRSSGANVLTF. The CDR3 nucleotides read TGCGCCAGCAGCCAAGACATCGGACGGAGCTCTGGGGCCAACGTCCTGACTTTC. The V gene is TRBV4-1, the J gene TRBJ2-6, with D uncertain. Germline CDR1 is MGHRA and CDR2 is YSYEKL. The CDR3 covers 18 residues. V was pared by 0 bases and J by 0 bases, with 12 bases between.

The J gene is TRBJ2-2, the V gene TRBV2; the match to TRBD1 covers 8 bases. Germline lookup yields CDR1 SNHLY and CDR2 FYNNEI. This CDR3 comprises 14 residues. V shed 8 bases and J 7 bases; nucleotides not matched to a gene: 9. The CDR3 DNA sequence: TGTGCCAGCGGTTCGGACAGGGCGGTCGGGGAGCTGTTTTTT. It yields the protein CASGSDRAVGELFF. The variable domain in full, with the rest retrieved from reference TRBV2 and TRBJ2-2, is EPEVTQTPSHQVTQMGQEVILRCVPISNHLYFYWYRQILGQKVEFLVSFYNNEISEKSEIFDDQFSVERPDGSNFTLKIRSTKLEDSAMYFCASGSDRAVGELFFGEGSRLTVL.

This clonotype was counted many times. The V gene is TRBV27, the J gene TRBJ2-1, with 12 bases that match TRBD2. The CDR3 loop spans 15 amino acids. The J segment lost 7 bases and the V segment lost 2 bases, leaving 3 bases of the junction unmatched. Germline-derived CDR1 and CDR2 are MNHEY and SMNVEV (reference sequence). In DNA, the CDR3 is TGTGCCAGCAGTTTACCGGGACTAGCGGGTAATGAGCAGTTCTTC. Amino acid sequence: CASSLPGLAGNEQFF.

This clonotype was detected ten times or more. The chain employs TRBV29-1 and TRBJ2-3; TRBD1 is a possible D gene (6 bases). V lost 2 bases, J lost 8 bases, and 17 bases lay in between. The CDR3 extends over 14 amino acids. Per the germline V gene, CDR1 is SQVTM and CDR2 is ANQGSEA. The CDR3 reads CSVETQGRGSTQYF. DNA for the CDR3: TGCAGCGTTGAAACACAGGGACGAGGGTCTACGCAGTATTTT.

There are many counts of this clonotype. V usage is TRBV6-6 and J usage is TRBJ1-1, with D uncertain. The CDR3 is made up of 11 amino acids. Trimming took off 6 bases at V and 1 base at J, with 3 bases between the two ends. Germline V gene lookup returns CDR1 MNHNY and CDR2 SVGAGI (reference sequence). The CDR3 reads CASRSNTEAFF. The CDR3 coding sequence is TGTGCCAGCAGATCGAACACTGAAGCTTTCTTT.

In its sample, this clonotype was seen many times. The chain links TRBV6-5 to TRBJ1-1, with 7 bases aligning to TRBD1. There are 13 residues in the CDR3. The germline V gene has CDR1 MNHEY and CDR2 SVGAGI. Trimming at V came to 6 bases and at J to 11 bases, leaving 12 bases not matched to a gene. In DNA form, the CDR3 reads TGTGCCAGCAGGCCAGACAGGGTCCAGGATGCTTTCTTT. Protein product: CASRPDRVQDAFF.

This clonotype has ten or more counts. This chain joins TRBV7-2 and TRBJ2-1; D remains unclear. This CDR3 is built from 15 residues. Germline CDR1 SGHTA, CDR2 FQGNSA. V lost 2 bases, J lost 5 bases, and 13 bases lay in between. CDR3 sequence: CASSLRAALDNEQFF. The CDR3 DNA sequence: TGTGCCAGCAGCTTAAGGGCTGCTCTCGACAATGAGCAGTTCTTC.

This clonotype was observed at least ten times. The rearrangement uses TRBV6-6 and TRBJ2-1; D might be TRBD1 (5 bases). The CDR3 is 18 amino acids. Between the trimmed V and J ends, which lost 0 bases and 5 bases, there was a span of 20 bases. Per the germline V gene, CDR1 is MNHNY and CDR2 is SVGAGI (reference sequence). CDR3 DNA sequence: TGTGCCAGCAGTTACTCGAACCCCGACAGTTATGACAACAATGAGCAGTTCTTC. Its protein product is CASSYSNPDSYDNNEQFF.

This clonotype showed up many times. This chain uses TRBV30 with TRBJ1-3; D not certain. V gave up 0 bases and J gave up 6 bases, with 15 bases separating them. Germline lookup yields CDR1 GTSNPN and CDR2 SVGIG (reference sequence). The CDR3 contains 15 residues. Here the CDR3 DNA reads TGTGCCTGGAGTGTACGTACCCTCCTTGAAAACACCATATATTTT. Amino acids: CAWSVRTLLENTIYF.

This clonotype was counted a few times. The gene calls are TRBV20-1 and TRBJ2-1; the D gene is possibly TRBD1 (6 bases). Germline V CDR1 and CDR2: DFQATT, SNEGSKA (reference sequence). The CDR3 length is 13 residues. V lost 3 bases to trimming and J lost 6 bases, with 12 bases between them. The CDR3 reads CSASKNRVNEQFF. CDR3 in DNA: TGCAGTGCTAGTAAGAACAGGGTCAATGAGCAGTTCTTC.